This record concerns one T cell receptor (beta chain) sequence. In this sample, this clone turned up a few times. Its target antigen remains unknown. Base quality data are lacking; no much larger clone is found one base away. This sample is drawn from a study of T cell clonotyping in hematopoietic cell transplantation (dated by TCRdb to 2020 to 2022). Regarding the study in general: A total of 120 to 150 blood samples were gathered in the study from under 40 consecutive transplant recipients along with their related donors. Recruitment of patients was conducted between late 2015 and 2017, and follow-up was continued until late 2020 or death.

For this chain, trimming is 0 bases at the V end and 2 bases at the J end, and the number of junction bases without a gene match is 7. Based on the germline V gene, the CDR1 and CDR2 sequences are SGDLS and YYNGEE. The CDR3 measures 17 amino acids from cysteine to phenylalanine. The retained sequence is limited to the CDR3, 51 bases, with the frame set at the first base. What the study reported, not specific to this receptor: A decrease in recipient TCR diversity was observed after transplant, and a progressive increase in pathologically expanded clonotypes was seen from day 30 to day 180. Broader posttransplant TCR repertoire diversity was predicted by donor and pretransplant recipient Inverse Simpson Index values. The sample size was limited, and because cells were not sorted, the contributions of CD4 and CD8 repertoires could not be separated. Recipient repertoires showed only a small fraction of overlap with donor repertoires, and over 95% appeared de novo at the given depth.

Related transplant donors provided blood samples for TCR beta sequencing. Using Nuclei Lysis Solution, genomic DNA was extracted from unfractionated peripheral blood mononuclear cells that were either fresh or cryopreserved. TCR beta CDR3 regions were amplified from genomic DNA with the immunoSEQ assay, a bias-controlled multiplex PCR using V- and J-specific primers. In a second PCR step, a proprietary barcode and Illumina adapter sequences were attached to the CDR3 amplicons. An Illumina MiSeq instrument was used for sequencing of the CDR3 libraries. Under the source paper's analysis protocol: Export and quality control were done with immunoSEQ Analyzer 3.0, while downstream analyses used R Bioconductor and Immunarch. Only productive rearrangements in the normalized downsampled data set were used to calculate repertoire metrics. In the normalized cohort, clonotypes with more than 5 templates were defined as pathologically expanded. The Inverse Simpson Index served as the measure of repertoire diversity. To capture all clonotypes, the CMV-specificity analyses were run on the non-normalized data set. TCRdb mirrors the immuneACCESS table, restricted to in-frame sequences. Some clones are absent from its copies; in checked studies, under half trace to an unresolved V gene, and the reason for the others is unknown. Clone size and V and J calls were adopted from that table, with D and trimming inferred from the DNA. The sample has 69,000 or so clones on record, around 94% of them singletons. Of the sample, 1.6% is held by the ten largest clones.

This receptor was identified in a man aged 50 to 60 in good health. Some clones in this sample may be carry-over from other donors' samples. The sequenced material came from peripheral blood mononuclear cells. The rearranged chain carries TRBV9 and TRBJ2-5, with 10 bases aligning to TRBD2. The CDR3 in this case is CASSVGSLAGAQETQYF. Here is the DNA: TGTGCCAGCAGCGTAGGTTCGCTAGCGGGAGCACAAGAGACCCAGTACTTC.